Listed here is a single T cell receptor beta chain. V was trimmed by 8 bases and J by 5 bases, leaving 13 bases between them. Germline V gene lookup returns CDR1 MNHEY and CDR2 SVGEGT. This CDR3 spans 14 amino acids. These data originate in a study of CD8 T cells in Susac syndrome. Random hexamers served to reverse transcribe roughly 0.5 to 1 ug RNA. From the immunoSEQ multiplex PCR reads, TCRdb called clonotypes with MiXCR, one entry per CDR3 protein. This table holds roughly 110,000 distinct CDR3 sequences, roughly 94% found once. Material: CD8+ T cells from PBMCs. The source is a human donor with Susac syndrome. The chain carries TRBV6-2 or TRBV6-3 and TRBJ1-6, with D possibly matching TRBD1 (5 bases). The CDR3 bases are TGTGCCAGCGTACAAAGGGGCGATAATTCACCCCTCCACTTT. This sequence encodes CASVQRGDNSPLHF.